This TCR beta chain was recorded in a study of shared clonotypes between healthy human individuals. Study overall: CD8 memory received one plate per donor, CD8 naive two, CD4 memory three and CD4 naive three.

Concerning this clone itself: Its target is unknown.

The study's findings and limits: Sharing across four donors was highest in naive CD4 (around 5%) and lowest in memory CD8 (0.4%).

The CDR3 runs 15 residues. V lost 0 bases and J 2 bases, leaving 13 bases between the germline ends. Per germline, CDR1 GTSNPN and CDR2 SVGIG (reference sequence). Method: immunoSEQ multiplex PCR; TCRdb's copy keeps in-frame clones and lacks some. The data show roughly 2.2 million clones, approximately 95% seen once. This chain uses TRBV30 with TRBJ1-1; D possibly corresponds to TRBD1 (6 bases). The receptor's source is a man younger than 35 in good health. Some clones in this sample may be carry-over from other donors' samples. Sequencing was performed on naive CD4+ T cells from PBMCs. The subset is: CD45RA+ positively selected. CDR3 loop: CAWSVPGAENTEAFF. CDR3 sequence (DNA): TGTGCCTGGAGTGTACCGGGGGCCGAAAACACTGAAGCTTTCTTT.